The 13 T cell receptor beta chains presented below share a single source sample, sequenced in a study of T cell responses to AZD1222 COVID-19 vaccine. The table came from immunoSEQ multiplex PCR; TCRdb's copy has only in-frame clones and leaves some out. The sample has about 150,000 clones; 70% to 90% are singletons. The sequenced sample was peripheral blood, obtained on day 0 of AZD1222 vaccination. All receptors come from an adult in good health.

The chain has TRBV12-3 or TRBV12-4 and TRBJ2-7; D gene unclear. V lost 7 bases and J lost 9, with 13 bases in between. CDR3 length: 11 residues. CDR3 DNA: TGTGCCAGCAATGAGAAGAGTGGGCAGTACTTC. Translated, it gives CASNEKSGQYF.

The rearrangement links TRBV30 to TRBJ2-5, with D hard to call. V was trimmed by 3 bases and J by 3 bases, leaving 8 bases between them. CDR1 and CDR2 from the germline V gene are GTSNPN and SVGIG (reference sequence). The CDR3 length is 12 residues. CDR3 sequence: CAWSVREETQYF. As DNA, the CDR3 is TGTGCCTGGAGCGTACGGGAAGAGACCCAGTACTTC.

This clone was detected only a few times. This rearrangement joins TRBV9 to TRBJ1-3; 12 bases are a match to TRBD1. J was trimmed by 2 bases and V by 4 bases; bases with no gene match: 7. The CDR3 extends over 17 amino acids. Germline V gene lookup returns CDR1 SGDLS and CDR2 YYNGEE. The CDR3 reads CASSPLGQGAPGNTIYF. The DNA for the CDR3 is TGTGCCAGCAGCCCTTTGGGACAGGGGGCGCCTGGAAACACCATATATTTT.

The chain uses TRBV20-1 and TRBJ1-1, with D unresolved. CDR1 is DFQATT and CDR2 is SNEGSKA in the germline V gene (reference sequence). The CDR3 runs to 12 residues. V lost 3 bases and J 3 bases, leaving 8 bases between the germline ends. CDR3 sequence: CSASGIYTEAFF. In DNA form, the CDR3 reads TGCAGTGCTAGTGGGATATACACTGAAGCTTTCTTT.

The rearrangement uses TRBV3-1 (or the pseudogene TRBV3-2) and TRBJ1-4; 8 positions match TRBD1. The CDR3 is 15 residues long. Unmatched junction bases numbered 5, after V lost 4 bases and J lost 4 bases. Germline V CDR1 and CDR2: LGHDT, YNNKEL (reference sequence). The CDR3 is CASSPPGQVNEKLFF. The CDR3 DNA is TGTGCCAGCAGCCCACCGGGACAGGTTAATGAAAAACTGTTTTTT.

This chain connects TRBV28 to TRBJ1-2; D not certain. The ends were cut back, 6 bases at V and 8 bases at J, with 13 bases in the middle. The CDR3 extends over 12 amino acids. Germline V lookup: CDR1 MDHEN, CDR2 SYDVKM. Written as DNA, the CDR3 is TGTGCCAGCAGCCGCCTCCTGGGGGGCTACACCTTC. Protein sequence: CASSRLLGGYTF.

The CDR3 DNA follows: TGTGCCAGCAGCCAAGAAGGTGTTTCTGGGGCCAACGTCCTGACTTTC. Protein: CASSQEGVSGANVLTF. The rearrangement uses TRBV3-1 (or the pseudogene TRBV3-2) and TRBJ2-6, with D hard to call. Trimming removed 0 bases from V and 1 base from J, with 7 bases in between. The CDR3 contains 16 residues. Germline V lookup: CDR1 LGHDT, CDR2 YNNKEL (reference sequence).

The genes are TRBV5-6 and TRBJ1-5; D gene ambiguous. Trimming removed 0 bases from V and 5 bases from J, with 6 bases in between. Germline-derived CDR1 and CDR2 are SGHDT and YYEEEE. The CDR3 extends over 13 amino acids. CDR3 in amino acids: CASSLGGDQPQHF. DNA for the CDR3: TGTGCCAGCAGCTTGGGGGGAGATCAGCCCCAGCATTTT.

CDR3 DNA sequence: TGTGCCATCAGTGACCCGACGGGGCAGTCTGGGGCCAACGTCCTGACTTTC. Residues: CAISDPTGQSGANVLTF. The rearrangement uses TRBV10-3 and TRBJ2-6, with D tentatively TRBD1 or TRBD2 (5 bases each). V gave up 3 bases and J gave up 1 base, with 13 bases separating them. CDR1 is ENHRY, CDR2 SYGVKD, per germline. The CDR3 runs 17 residues.

CDR3 protein: CASSLSPYNEQFF. DNA of the CDR3: TGTGCCAGCAGCCTATCGCCCTACAATGAGCAGTTCTTC. V is TRBV12-3 or TRBV12-4 and J is TRBJ2-1, with unresolved D. V dropped 6 bases and J dropped 2 bases, with 8 bases sitting between them. The CDR3 is 13 residues long.

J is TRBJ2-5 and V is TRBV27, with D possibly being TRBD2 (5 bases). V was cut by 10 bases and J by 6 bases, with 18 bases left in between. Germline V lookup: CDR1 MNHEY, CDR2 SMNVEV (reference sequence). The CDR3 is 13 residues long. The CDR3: CATMGSTGKTQYF. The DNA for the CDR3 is TGTGCCACCATGGGGAGCACGGGGAAGACCCAGTACTTC.

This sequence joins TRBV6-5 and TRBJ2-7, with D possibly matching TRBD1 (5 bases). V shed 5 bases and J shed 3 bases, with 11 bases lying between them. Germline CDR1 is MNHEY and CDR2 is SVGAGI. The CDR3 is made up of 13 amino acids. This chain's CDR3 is CASSPPGIYEQYF. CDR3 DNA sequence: TGTGCCAGCAGTCCTCCAGGGATCTACGAGCAGTACTTC.

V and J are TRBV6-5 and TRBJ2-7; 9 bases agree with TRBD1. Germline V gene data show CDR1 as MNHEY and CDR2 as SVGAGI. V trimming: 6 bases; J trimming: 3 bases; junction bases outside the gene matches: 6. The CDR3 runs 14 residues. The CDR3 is CASRKGQGYYEQYF. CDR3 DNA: TGTGCCAGCAGAAAGGGACAGGGATACTACGAGCAGTACTTC.